This T cell receptor beta chain appears in the sequencing data of a study of blood T cells in healthy people across ages. With a J-beta primer mix and a sample-barcoded 5' primer, a second PCR ran about 7 to 12 cycles. MiXCR, run by TCRdb on the 5' RACE reads, gives a single entry per CDR3 protein. This table holds 650,000 to 800,000 distinct CDR3 sequences, roughly 44% found once. On this clonotype itself: The antigen is not known.

The V end was cut by 6 bases, the J end by 2 bases, with 16 bases between. Per germline, CDR1 SGHVS and CDR2 FNYEAQ. This CDR3 contains 15 residues. Study results and limitations: Estimates based on one million T cells were treated as lower bounds.

The sample was blood. The chain couples TRBV7-6 to TRBJ2-5; D tentatively reads TRBD1 or TRBD2 (5 bases each). The origin of this receptor is a man aged 60-69 years in good health. Here the CDR3 DNA reads TGTGCCAGCAGAACGGGACGAGCGGAACAAGAGACCCAGTACTTC. Protein product: CASRTGRAEQETQYF.